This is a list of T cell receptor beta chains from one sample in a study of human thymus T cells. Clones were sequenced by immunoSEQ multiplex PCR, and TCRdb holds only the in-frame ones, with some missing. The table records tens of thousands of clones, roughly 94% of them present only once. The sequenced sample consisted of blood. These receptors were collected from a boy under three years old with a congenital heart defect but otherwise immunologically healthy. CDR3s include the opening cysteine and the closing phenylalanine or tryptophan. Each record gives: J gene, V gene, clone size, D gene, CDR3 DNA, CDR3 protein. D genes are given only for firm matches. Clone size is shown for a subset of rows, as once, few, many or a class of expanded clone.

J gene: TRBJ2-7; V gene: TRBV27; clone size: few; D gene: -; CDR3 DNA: TGTGCCAGCAGTTTATCGTTCTACGAGCAGTACTTC; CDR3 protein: CASSLSFYEQYF
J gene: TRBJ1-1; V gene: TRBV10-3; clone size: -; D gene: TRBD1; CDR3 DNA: TGTGCCATCAGTGTTTTGGGACAGATGAACACTGAAGCTTTCTTT; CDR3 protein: CAISVLGQMNTEAFF
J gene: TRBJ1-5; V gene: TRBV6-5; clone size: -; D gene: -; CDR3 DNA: TGTGCCACCCAGACGGCTAATCAGCCCCAGCATTTT; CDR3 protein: CATQTANQPQHF
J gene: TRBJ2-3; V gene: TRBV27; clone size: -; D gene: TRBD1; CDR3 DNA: TGTGCCAGCAGTTTACAGGGGGCAGATACGCAGTATTTT; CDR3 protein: CASSLQGADTQYF
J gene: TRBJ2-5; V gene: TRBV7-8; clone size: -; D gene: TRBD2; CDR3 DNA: TGTGCCAGCAGCGTTACTAGCGGGGGGGCCGGGGAGACCCAGTACTTC; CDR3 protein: CASSVTSGGAGETQYF
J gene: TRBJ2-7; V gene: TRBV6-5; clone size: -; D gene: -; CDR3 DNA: TGTGCCAGCAGCCCGGTGAGTCCAGGGACTTACGAGCAGTACTTC; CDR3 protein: CASSPVSPGTYEQYF
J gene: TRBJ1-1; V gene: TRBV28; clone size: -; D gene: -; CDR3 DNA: TGTGCCAGCAGTTCGGGACTGTGGAACACTGAAGCTTTCTTT; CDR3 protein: CASSSGLWNTEAFF
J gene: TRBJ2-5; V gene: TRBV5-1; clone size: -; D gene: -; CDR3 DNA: TGCGCCAGCAAAAGCGGAGAGACCCAGTACTTC; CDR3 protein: CASKSGETQYF
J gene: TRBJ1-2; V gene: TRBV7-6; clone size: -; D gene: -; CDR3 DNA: TGTGCCAGCAGCTTATGTAGGGGGGCCATAAACTATGGCTACACCTTC; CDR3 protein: CASSLCRGAINYGYTF
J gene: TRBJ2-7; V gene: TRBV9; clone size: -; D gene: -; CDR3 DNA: TGTGCCAGCAGCGGGCCCCCGGGACAAATCTCCTACGAGCAGTACTTC; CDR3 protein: CASSGPPGQISYEQYF
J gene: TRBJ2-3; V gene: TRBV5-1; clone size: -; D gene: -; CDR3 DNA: TGCGCCAGCAGCCCTAGCACAGATACGCAGTATTTT; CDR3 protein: CASSPSTDTQYF
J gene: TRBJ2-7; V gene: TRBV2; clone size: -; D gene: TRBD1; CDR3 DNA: TGTGCCAGCAGCGCGGAGACAGGGGCCCTCTCCTACGAGCAGTACTTC; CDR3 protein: CASSAETGALSYEQYF
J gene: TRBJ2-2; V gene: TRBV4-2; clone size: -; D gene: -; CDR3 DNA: TGTGCCAGCAGCCAAGAAAGGCTCCCCGGGGCTATCGGGGAGCTGTTTTTT; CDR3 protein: CASSQERLPGAIGELFF
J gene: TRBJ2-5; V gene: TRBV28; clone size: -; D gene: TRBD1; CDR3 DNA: TGTGCCAGCAGCCCCCCCGAAGGGGGCTGGGAGACCCAGTACTTC; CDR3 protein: CASSPPEGGWETQYF
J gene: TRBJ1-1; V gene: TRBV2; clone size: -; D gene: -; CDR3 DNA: TGTGCCAGCAGTTCAGGGTACACTGAAGCTTTCTTT; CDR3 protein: CASSSGYTEAFF
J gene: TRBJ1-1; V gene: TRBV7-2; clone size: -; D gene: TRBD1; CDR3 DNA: TGTGCCAGCAGCTTACGGGGACAGGGGACCCGCGGCACTGAAGCTTTCTTT; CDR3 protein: CASSLRGQGTRGTEAFF
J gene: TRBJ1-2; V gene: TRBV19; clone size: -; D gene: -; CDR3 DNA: TGTGCCAGGCAGGGGACACCTGCTAACTATGGCTACACCTTC; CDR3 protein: CARQGTPANYGYTF
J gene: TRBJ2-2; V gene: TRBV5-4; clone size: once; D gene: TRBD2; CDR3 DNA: TGTGCCAGCAGCCCGGGACTAGGGGCCGGGGAGCTGTTTTTT; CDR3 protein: CASSPGLGAGELFF
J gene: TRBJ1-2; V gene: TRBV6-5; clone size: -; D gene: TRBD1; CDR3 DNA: TGTGCCAGCAGTTACTATCGACAGGGACCTAGCAGGTACACCTTC; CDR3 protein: CASSYYRQGPSRYTF
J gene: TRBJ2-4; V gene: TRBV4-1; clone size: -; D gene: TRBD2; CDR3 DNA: TGCGCCAGCAGCCAAGATCAACTAGCGGGAGCCAAAAACATTCAGTACTTC; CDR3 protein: CASSQDQLAGAKNIQYF
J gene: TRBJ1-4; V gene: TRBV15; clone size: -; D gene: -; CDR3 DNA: TGTGCCACCAGCAGAGATTGGGGGTCAACTAATGAAAAACTGTTTTTT; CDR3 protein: CATSRDWGSTNEKLFF
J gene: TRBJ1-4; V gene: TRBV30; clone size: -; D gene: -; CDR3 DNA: TGTGCCTGGAAGGGTCCGACTAATGAAAAACTGTTTTTT; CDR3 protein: CAWKGPTNEKLFF
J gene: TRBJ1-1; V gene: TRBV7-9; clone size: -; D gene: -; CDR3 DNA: TGTGCCAGCAGCCCGTCGGGCCTGAACACTGAAGCTTTCTTT; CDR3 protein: CASSPSGLNTEAFF
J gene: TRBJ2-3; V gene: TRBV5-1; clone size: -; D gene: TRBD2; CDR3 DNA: TGCGCCAGCAGCACCGGGGGGGCCGGTAGAACAGATACGCAGTATTTT; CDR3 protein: CASSTGGAGRTDTQYF
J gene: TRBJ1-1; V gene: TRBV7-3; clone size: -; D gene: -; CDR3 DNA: TGTGCCAGCAGCTTAACGGCCGGAAGGGGGAGTGAAGCTTTCTTT; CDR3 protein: CASSLTAGRGSEAFF
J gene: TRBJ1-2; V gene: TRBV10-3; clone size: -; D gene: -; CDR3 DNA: TGTGCCATCAGTGAGTCGGACCGCTACTATGGCTACACCTTC; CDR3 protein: CAISESDRYYGYTF
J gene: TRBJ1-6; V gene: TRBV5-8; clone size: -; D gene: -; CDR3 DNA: TGTGCCAGCATCGACAATTCACCCCTCCACTTT; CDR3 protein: CASIDNSPLHF
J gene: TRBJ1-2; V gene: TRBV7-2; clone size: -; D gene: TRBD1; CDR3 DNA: TGTGCCAGCAGCTCGGGACAGGGAAGTGGCTACACCTTC; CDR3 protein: CASSSGQGSGYTF
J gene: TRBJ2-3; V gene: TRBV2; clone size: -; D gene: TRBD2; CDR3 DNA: TGTGCCAGCAACAGCGGGGGGGGGCCAAATACGCAGTATTTT; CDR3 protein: CASNSGGGPNTQYF
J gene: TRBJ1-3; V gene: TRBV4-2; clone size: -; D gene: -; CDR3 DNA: TGTGCCAGCCCACCCAACACATTAGGTGGAAACACCATATATTTT; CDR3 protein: CASPPNTLGGNTIYF
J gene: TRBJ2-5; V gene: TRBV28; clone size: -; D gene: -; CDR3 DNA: TGTGCCAGCAGTAGAGTTTTGGGAGACCAGTACTTC; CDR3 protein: CASSRVLGDQYF
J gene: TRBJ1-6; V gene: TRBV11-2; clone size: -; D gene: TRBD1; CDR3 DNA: TGTGCCAGCAGCTTAGATCCCACAGGGGTCAATTCACCCCTCCACTTT; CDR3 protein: CASSLDPTGVNSPLHF
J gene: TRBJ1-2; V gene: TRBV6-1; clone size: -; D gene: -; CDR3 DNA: TGTGCCAGCAGTGAAGGGGTTTGGACAGTTCGGGGCTACACCTTC; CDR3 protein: CASSEGVWTVRGYTF
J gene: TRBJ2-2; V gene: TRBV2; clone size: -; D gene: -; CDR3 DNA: TGTGCCAGTGGTCGCTTCCTGGACACCGGGGAGCTGTTTTTT; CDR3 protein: CASGRFLDTGELFF
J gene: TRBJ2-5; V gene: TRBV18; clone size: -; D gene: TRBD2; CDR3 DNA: TGTGCCAGCTCACACCCTTTCACTAGCGCGGCTGGGGAGACCCAGTACTTC; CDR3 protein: CASSHPFTSAAGETQYF
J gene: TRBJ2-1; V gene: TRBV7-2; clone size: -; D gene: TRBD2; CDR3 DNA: TGTGCCAGCAGCTTACCCACTAGCGGGGGGGGCTATGAGCAGTTCTTC; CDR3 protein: CASSLPTSGGGYEQFF
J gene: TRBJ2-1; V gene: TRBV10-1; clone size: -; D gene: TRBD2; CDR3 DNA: TGCGCCAGCAGTGCGGGGGGGCGGGGTGAGCAGTTCTTC; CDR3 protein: CASSAGGRGEQFF
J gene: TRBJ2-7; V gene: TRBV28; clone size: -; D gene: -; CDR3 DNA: TGTGCCAGCACGGGGACCTACGAGCAGTACTTC; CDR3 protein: CASTGTYEQYF
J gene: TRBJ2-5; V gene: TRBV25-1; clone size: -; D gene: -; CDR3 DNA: TGTGCCAGCCTGCTCAACCAAGAGACCCAGTACTTC; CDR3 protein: CASLLNQETQYF
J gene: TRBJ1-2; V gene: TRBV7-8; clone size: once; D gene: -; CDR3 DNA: TGTGCCAGCAGCTCAGACAGGCTCAACTATGGCTACACCTTC; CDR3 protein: CASSSDRLNYGYTF
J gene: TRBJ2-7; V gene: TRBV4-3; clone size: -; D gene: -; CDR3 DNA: TGCGCCAGCAGCCAGGCCCGCAGGCCCTCCTACGAGCAGTACTTC; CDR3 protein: CASSQARRPSYEQYF
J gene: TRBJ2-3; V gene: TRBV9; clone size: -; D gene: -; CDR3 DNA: TGTGCCAGCGCCGGACCCGGTGATACGCAGTATTTT; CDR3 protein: CASAGPGDTQYF
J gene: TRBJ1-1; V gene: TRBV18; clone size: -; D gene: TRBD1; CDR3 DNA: TGTGCCAGCTCAGACAGGGGCACTGAAGCTTTCTTT; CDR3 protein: CASSDRGTEAFF
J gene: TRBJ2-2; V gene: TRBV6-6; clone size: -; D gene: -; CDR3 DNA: TGTGCCAGCAGTTACGTCCGGGACTCCCTCTTCGGGGAGCTGTTTTTT; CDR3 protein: CASSYVRDSLFGELFF
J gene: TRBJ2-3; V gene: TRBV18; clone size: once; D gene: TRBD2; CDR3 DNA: TGTGCCAGCTCACTTACTTGGACTAGCGGGGGAACAATGGATACGCAGTATTTT; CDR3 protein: CASSLTWTSGGTMDTQYF
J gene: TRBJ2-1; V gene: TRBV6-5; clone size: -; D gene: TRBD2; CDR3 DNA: TGTGCCAGCAGTTACTCGTGGACTAGCGTCGAAGGTGAGCAGTTCTTC; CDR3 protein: CASSYSWTSVEGEQFF
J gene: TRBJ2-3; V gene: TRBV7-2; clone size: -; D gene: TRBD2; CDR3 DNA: TGTGCCAGCAGCTTAAGGGCGGGGGGGCCTCCCACAGATACGCAGTATTTT; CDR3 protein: CASSLRAGGPPTDTQYF
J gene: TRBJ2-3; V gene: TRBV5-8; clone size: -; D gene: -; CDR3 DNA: TGTGCCAGCAGCTTAGGGACTTCAGATACGCAGTATTTT; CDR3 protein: CASSLGTSDTQYF
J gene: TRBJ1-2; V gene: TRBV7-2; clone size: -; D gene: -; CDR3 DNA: TGTGCCAGCAGCTTAGGGCCAGGGCCAAACTATGGCTACACCTTC; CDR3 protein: CASSLGPGPNYGYTF
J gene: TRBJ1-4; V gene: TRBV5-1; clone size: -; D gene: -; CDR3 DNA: TGCGCCAGCAGCCTTAGGGGCGACAATGAAAAACTGTTTTTT; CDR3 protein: CASSLRGDNEKLFF
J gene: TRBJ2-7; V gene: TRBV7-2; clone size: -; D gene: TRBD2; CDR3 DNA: TGTGCCAGCAGCTTAGGGACTAGCTCCTACGAGCAGTACTTC; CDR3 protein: CASSLGTSSYEQYF
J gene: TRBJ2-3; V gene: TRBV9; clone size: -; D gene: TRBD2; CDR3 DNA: TGTGCCAGCAGCGTAGCCGGGACTAGCGGGGTAGTTCGAGATACGCAGTATTTT; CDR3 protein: CASSVAGTSGVVRDTQYF
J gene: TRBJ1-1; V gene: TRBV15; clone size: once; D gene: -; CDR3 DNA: TGTGCCACCAGCGCTCGACGAGGGGGGCTCACTGAAGCTTTCTTT; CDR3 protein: CATSARRGGLTEAFF
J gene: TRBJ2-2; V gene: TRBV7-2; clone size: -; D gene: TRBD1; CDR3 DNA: TGTGCCAGCAGCTCCCAGGACAGGGGGCGATTCACCGGGGAGCTGTTTTTT; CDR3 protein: CASSSQDRGRFTGELFF
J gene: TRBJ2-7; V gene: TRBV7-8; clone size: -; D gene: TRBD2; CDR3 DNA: TGTGCCAGCAGCTTATGGGGCGGGGGGGCCGAGCAGTACTTC; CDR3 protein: CASSLWGGGAEQYF
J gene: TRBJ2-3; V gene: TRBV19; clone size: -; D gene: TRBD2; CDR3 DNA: TGTGCCAGTACCCTAGCGGGGGCCCCTCCAGATACGCAGTATTTT; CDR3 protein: CASTLAGAPPDTQYF
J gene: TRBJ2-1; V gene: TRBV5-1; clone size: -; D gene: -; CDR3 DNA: TGCGCCAGCAGTCCCGGAGGGAACTCCTACAATGAGCAGTTCTTC; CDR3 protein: CASSPGGNSYNEQFF
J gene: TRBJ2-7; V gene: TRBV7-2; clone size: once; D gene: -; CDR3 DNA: TGTGCCAGCAGCTTAGTCGGGCGGCAGAACTACGAGCAGTACTTC; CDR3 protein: CASSLVGRQNYEQYF
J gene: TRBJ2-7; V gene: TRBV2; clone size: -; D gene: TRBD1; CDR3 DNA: TGTGCCAGCAGGGACAGGGGGTACGAGCAGTACTTC; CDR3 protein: CASRDRGYEQYF
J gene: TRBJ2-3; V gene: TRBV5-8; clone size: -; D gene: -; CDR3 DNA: TGTGCCAGCAGCCCGGGGGCCCGCACGGGAGATACGCAGTATTTT; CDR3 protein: CASSPGARTGDTQYF